The entry below describes one T cell receptor beta chain. The specificity of this receptor is unknown. Base quality data are lacking; no much larger clone is found one base away. The data were taken from a study of shared clonotypes between healthy human individuals (TCRdb year 2020). For context, the study as a whole: The cohort included a few men and a couple of women between 18 and 49 years of age. Per donor, three plates each were used for CD4 naive and CD4 memory, two for CD8 naive, and one for CD8 memory. The study deeply sequenced blood TCR repertoires of five healthy adults to estimate repertoire size and the extent of clonotype sharing between individuals. To increase sequencing depth and limit assay-specific biases, TCR repertoire library preparation and sequencing were carried out by different laboratories using diverse techniques. Between about 0.94 and 10 billion PBMCs per donor were obtained by leukapheresis.

CD8 naive samples were CD45RO-negative cells positively selected for CCR7, giving a CD45RA+CCR7+ population that excluded TemRA cells. Donors were healthy HIV-negative adults with no recently reported acute infections or vaccinations. Only Caucasian adults living in Nashville, Tennessee, USA were represented among the donors. Blood was obtained by leukapheresis, after which PBMCs were separated by Ficoll-Histopaque density gradient centrifugation and cryopreserved in liquid nitrogen vapor phase. Analytical flow cytometry was used to check the purity and quantity of every magnetically sorted T cell population. Genomic DNA was isolated from every sorted fraction and measured by UV absorbance on a Nanodrop 2000c. TCR CDR3 regions were amplified from genomic DNA by multiplex PCR using the deep immunoSEQ assay. Extracted genomic DNA from each cell subset was spread evenly across all wells of several immunoSEQ 96-well plates, with each plate serving as a replicate. Each replicate PCR for sorted subsets received around 200 ng genomic DNA, equal to 28,000 or so T cell genomes. The purified libraries were quantified using a Qubit 3.0 fluorometer, sized with a Bioanalyzer 2100, and then quantified again using the KAPA Library Quantification kit. Every immunoSEQ 96-well plate was sequenced on a dedicated single-read 150-cycle Illumina NextSeq 550 flow cell. Processing in the source paper ran as follows. Because the immunoSEQ output included only junctional sequences and no quality scores, the filtering could not be the same as the filtering used for full-length reads. To assign V/J genes and CDR3, sequences were annotated against IMGT germline references using PyIR, a Python wrapper for IgBLAST v1.9. Reads with weak V/J assignments (E-value above 1e-6), missing CDR3, stop codons, out-of-frame junctions, or ambiguous translated residues were removed. V3J clonotypes were defined by identical inferred V gene, J gene, and CDR3 amino acid sequence. Percentage overlap between repertoires was computed as shared unique clonotypes divided by the size of the smaller repertoire. Three approaches were used to assess repertoire richness: RTK rarefaction, the Chao1 estimator, and Recon v2.1 estimates of unobserved clonotypes. Generation probabilities were computed with OLGA for all TCRbeta clonotypes obtained by the gDNA method from four donors. TCRdb took over this immuneACCESS table, retaining in-frame rearrangements with V and J assigned. Such tables are incomplete; in checked studies, under half of the missing clones stem from an unresolved V gene, and the remainder is unexplained. V and J calls and clone size follow that table, whereas D and trimming were derived from the DNA. A total of about 590,000 clones appear in this sample, around 95% of them only once. Less than 0.13% of the sample belongs to the ten largest clones.

The research as a whole found: Sampling was restricted to blood, and TCR repertoires in tissues likely differ from the TCR repertoires found in blood. Because the study included a small number of donors, the genetic and exposure-history diversity represented was limited. About 5% of naive CD4, roughly 3.5% of naive CD8, approximately 2% of memory CD4, and less than 0.45% of memory CD8 clonotypes were shared across four donors. Incomplete sequencing was indicated by rarefaction of sorted-subset datasets, despite the large sequencing depth. Clonotypes shared by all four sorted-subset donors showed higher generation probabilities than non-shared clonotypes. Estimated clonotype richness was generally larger for naive than for memory subsets. Based on pairwise subsampling, the degree of clonotype sharing among donors was expected to be affected by sequencing depth.

The CDR3 spans 16 residues, from the cysteine through the phenylalanine. The only DNA kept is the CDR3, 48 bases in frame from the first base. V is cut by 2 bases and J by 3 bases, and the space between the germline ends is 15 bases. CDR1 is given as SGDLS and CDR2 as YYNGEE, both from the germline V gene. This TCR was recovered from a woman in her 30s in good health. The sequence joins TRBV9 to TRBJ1-3; there is no confident call for the D gene. The sequenced sample was naive CD8+ T cells sorted from blood. The cell subset or site label on this specimen signifies: CD45RA+CCR7+. The DNA is as follows: TGTGCCAGCAGCGTCAGACCGGGTTCCAGTGGAAACACCATATATTTT. This translates into CASSVRPGSSGNTIYF.